The next 7 T cell receptor beta chains were all read from a single sample in a study of blood T cell repertoires in COVID-19. Sequenced by immunoSEQ multiplex PCR; TCRdb stores in-frame clones only, minus some. The data contain under 300,000 clones, around 85% of them singletons. The sample taken for sequencing was peripheral blood. These receptors were taken from a woman between 40 and 55 years old with active or convalescent COVID-19.

This sequence joins TRBV4-1 and TRBJ2-1; 7 nucleotides agree with TRBD2. Germline lookup yields CDR1 MGHRA and CDR2 YSYEKL. V lost 4 bases to trimming and J lost 0 bases; unmatched junction nucleotides: 9. This CDR3 comprises 17 residues. The CDR3 DNA follows: TGCGCCAGCAGCCTTTTGAGACTAGCCGGCTCCTACAATGAGCAGTTCTTC. This codes for CASSLLRLAGSYNEQFF.

The chain links TRBV7-3 to TRBJ1-2; the D gene is possibly TRBD1 (5 bases). V was trimmed by 3 bases and J by 8 bases, leaving 13 bases between them. Germline V gene data show CDR1 as SGHTA and CDR2 as FQGTGA. This CDR3 comprises 13 residues. The DNA of the CDR3 is TGTGCCAGCAGCTTCGGACATGGAGGGGGCTACACCTTC. The encoded protein is CASSFGHGGGYTF.

This sequence joins TRBV12-3 or TRBV12-4 and TRBJ1-1; D call uncertain. This CDR3 is built from 13 residues. V lost 5 bases and J 2 bases, leaving 9 bases between the germline ends. The CDR3 DNA is TGTGCCAGCAGTCCTTTATCTAACACTGAAGCTTTCTTT. Residues: CASSPLSNTEAFF.

This sequence joins TRBV7-8 and TRBJ2-5, with a weak D call TRBD2 (6 bases). Trimming stripped 2 bases from V and 3 bases from J, with 13 bases between. The CDR3 has 15 amino acids. The germline CDR1 and CDR2 sequences are SGHVS and FQNEAQ. Here the CDR3 reads CASSLYAGKEETQYF. CDR3 nucleotide sequence: TGTGCCAGCAGCTTATATGCGGGGAAAGAAGAGACCCAGTACTTC.

The rearrangement uses TRBV6-5 and TRBJ2-2; TRBD1 matches 9 bases. The V segment lost 8 bases and the J segment 7 bases; nucleotides outside the gene matches: 11. The CDR3 is 15 amino acids. The germline gives CDR1 MNHEY, CDR2 SVGAGI. This CDR3 reads CASGKRQGGVGELFF. CDR3 bases: TGTGCCAGCGGAAAACGACAGGGGGGAGTCGGGGAGCTGTTTTTT.

V is TRBV29-1 and J is TRBJ1-2; TRBD1 aligns across 7 bases. Losses at the gene ends were 4 bases for V and 2 bases for J; bases not matched to a gene: 7. The CDR3 has 14 residues. The germline gives CDR1 SQVTM, CDR2 ANQGSEA. In DNA, the CDR3 is TGCAGCGTTGCCCTTTTGACAGGGAACTATGGCTACACCTTC. This gives the protein CSVALLTGNYGYTF.

The V gene is TRBV2, the J gene TRBJ1-5, with D hard to call. The CDR3 consists of 13 residues. The V end lost 5 bases, the J end lost 7 bases, and 12 bases lay between the germline ends. Germline-derived CDR1 and CDR2 are SNHLY and FYNNEI. In DNA form, the CDR3 reads TGTGCCAGCAGTCCCGGGGAGGGACAGCCCCAGCATTTT. Residues: CASSPGEGQPQHF. Full variable domain (remainder filled in from reference TRBV2 and TRBJ1-5): EPEVTQTPSHQVTQMGQEVILRCVPISNHLYFYWYRQILGQKVEFLVSFYNNEISEKSEIFDDQFSVERPDGSNFTLKIRSTKLEDSAMYFCASSPGEGQPQHFGDGTRLSIL.